The T cell receptor beta chain described here comes from a study of identical twins. From germline, CDR1 is MNHNS and CDR2 SASEGT. There are 15 residues in the CDR3. V was shortened by 2 bases and J by 5 bases, with 15 bases between the two germline ends. Using its own MiXCR run on the 5' RACE reads, TCRdb lists one record per CDR3 protein. The sample carries about 240,000 distinct CDR3 sequences, 12% recorded once. This same sample was also part of a study on yellow fever vaccine responses in identical twins.

This TCR came from a woman between 18 and 29 years old in good health. The sample comprised memory (CD45RO+) T cells sorted from blood. The gene calls are TRBV6-1 and TRBJ2-5; D may be TRBD1 (6 bases). In nucleotides, the CDR3 is TGTGCCAGCAGTGAAATGGGCAGGGGTGCGGAGACCCAGTACTTC. Protein: CASSEMGRGAETQYF.